This T cell receptor beta chain was retrieved from a study of Ad26.COV2.S vaccination and SARS-CoV-2 variants. Study-wide background: By the intramuscular route, Ad26.COV2.S was given once, or twice 56 days apart.

Indicated treatment: some 19 received Ad26.COV2.S at low or high dose, single or two shots; 5 received placebo; per-sample allocation not given. The samples date from day 63 after the first vaccine or placebo injection. An adult of 18-55 years in Boston served as donor. This CDR3 region has 15 residues. The germline CDR1 and CDR2 sequences are KGHSH and LQKENI. V lost 5 bases, J lost 0 bases, and 4 bases stayed unmatched. Sequencing was performed with immunoSEQ multiplex PCR; in TCRdb, only in-frame clones are kept and a portion is missing. The sample comprises 250,000 or so clones, roughly 89% of which are singletons, and roughly 3% rests with the top ten. As for this clone: Its antigen is unidentified.

Overall study findings and caveats: Vaccine recipients surpassed placebo recipients in spike-specific TCR breadth. Following vaccination, spike-specific CD8+ and CD4+ T cell responses reportedly exhibited substantial breadth.

The sample was peripheral blood, taken in a trial of Ad26.COV2.S vaccine versus placebo. The chain joins TRBV18 to TRBJ1-3; 7 positions match TRBD1. The source is a person between 18 and 65 years old who received the Ad26.COV2.S COVID-19 vaccine or a placebo. The CDR3 DNA sequence: TGTGCCAGCTCATCGGGACAGAGCTCTGGAAACACCATATATTTT. Protein sequence: CASSSGQSSGNTIYF.